A selection of T cell receptor beta chains follows, all from one sample in a study of cytomegalovirus exposure and HLA in healthy donors. Profiling relied on immunoSEQ multiplex PCR, and the TCRdb table lists in-frame clones only, not all of them. The sample contains approximately 140,000 clones, roughly three quarters of which appear only once. The sequenced sample was PBMCs. The receptor set was obtained from a woman between 45 and 65 years old in good health and CMV-seronegative. Each CDR3 is given with its conserved first and last residue. Each record gives: J gene, D gene, clone size, V gene, CDR3 protein, CDR3 DNA. The D gene is left open where the match is weak. Some rows have no size entry. The others give once, few or many, or a class for an expanded clone.

J gene: TRBJ1-3; D gene: TRBD1; clone size: .; V gene: TRBV7-9; CDR3 protein: CASSRDSSGNTIYF; CDR3 DNA: TGTGCCAGCAGCCGGGACAGCTCTGGAAACACCATATATTTT
J gene: TRBJ1-2; D gene: .; clone size: .; V gene: TRBV4-3; CDR3 protein: CASSQDPTLRSYGYTF; CDR3 DNA: TGCGCCAGCAGCCAAGATCCCACCTTGCGGAGCTATGGCTACACCTTC
J gene: TRBJ2-3; D gene: .; clone size: .; V gene: TRBV18; CDR3 protein: CASSQARGDTQYF; CDR3 DNA: TGTGCCAGCTCCCAAGCTAGAGGAGATACGCAGTATTTT
J gene: TRBJ2-1; D gene: .; clone size: .; V gene: TRBV29-1; CDR3 protein: CSVLSVGANEQFF; CDR3 DNA: TGCAGCGTCCTCTCTGTGGGGGCAAATGAGCAGTTCTTC
J gene: TRBJ1-6; D gene: .; clone size: .; V gene: TRBV9; CDR3 protein: CASSASSGHPNSPLHF; CDR3 DNA: TGTGCCAGCAGCGCCAGCTCCGGACACCCTAATTCACCCCTCCACTTT
J gene: TRBJ1-5; D gene: TRBD1; clone size: .; V gene: TRBV18; CDR3 protein: CASSPGTGEGNQPQHF; CDR3 DNA: TGTGCCAGCTCACCCGGGACAGGGGAGGGCAATCAGCCCCAGCATTTT
J gene: TRBJ1-5; D gene: .; clone size: once; V gene: TRBV4-1; CDR3 protein: CASSQEGYRGRGNQPQHF; CDR3 DNA: TGCGCCAGCAGCCAAGAGGGATATAGGGGCAGGGGTAATCAGCCCCAGCATTTT
J gene: TRBJ2-3; D gene: TRBD2; clone size: .; V gene: TRBV7-9; CDR3 protein: CASSSPGGRADTQYF; CDR3 DNA: TGTGCCAGCAGCTCTCCTGGAGGGAGGGCAGATACGCAGTATTTT
J gene: TRBJ1-5; D gene: TRBD1; clone size: .; V gene: TRBV19; CDR3 protein: CASSETGRGQPQHF; CDR3 DNA: TGTGCCAGTAGTGAGACAGGGAGAGGGCAGCCCCAGCATTTT
J gene: TRBJ2-7; D gene: .; clone size: .; V gene: TRBV4-1; CDR3 protein: CASSQGGGREYF; CDR3 DNA: TGCGCCAGCAGCCAAGGGGGTGGCAGGGAGTACTTC
J gene: TRBJ2-1; D gene: .; clone size: .; V gene: TRBV19; CDR3 protein: CASSGQNNEQFF; CDR3 DNA: TGTGCCAGTAGTGGACAGAACAATGAGCAGTTCTTC
J gene: TRBJ1-3; D gene: .; clone size: .; V gene: TRBV10-3; CDR3 protein: CATDTASGNTIYF; CDR3 DNA: TGTGCCACGGACACCGCCTCTGGAAACACCATATATTTT
J gene: TRBJ2-6; D gene: TRBD1; clone size: once; V gene: TRBV19; CDR3 protein: CASSTKTRDSSRVGANVLTF; CDR3 DNA: TGTGCCAGTAGTACCAAGACTCGGGACAGCTCCCGGGTGGGGGCCAACGTCCTGACTTTC
J gene: TRBJ2-5; D gene: .; clone size: .; V gene: TRBV28; CDR3 protein: CASSPREGARETQYF; CDR3 DNA: TGTGCCAGCAGTCCTCGGGAGGGGGCGCGGGAGACCCAGTACTTC
J gene: TRBJ2-7; D gene: .; clone size: .; V gene: TRBV9; CDR3 protein: CASSPPFRYEQYF; CDR3 DNA: TGTGCCAGCAGCCCCCCGTTCAGGTACGAGCAGTACTTC
J gene: TRBJ1-5; D gene: .; clone size: .; V gene: TRBV7-8; CDR3 protein: CASTGSLNQPQHF; CDR3 DNA: TGTGCCAGTACAGGGAGCCTGAATCAGCCCCAGCATTTT
J gene: TRBJ1-1; D gene: .; clone size: .; V gene: TRBV29-1; CDR3 protein: CSVEDRANTEAFF; CDR3 DNA: TGCAGCGTTGAAGACAGGGCGAACACTGAAGCTTTCTTT
J gene: TRBJ2-1; D gene: TRBD2; clone size: few; V gene: TRBV4-2; CDR3 protein: CASSQAGTSAYNEQFF; CDR3 DNA: TGTGCCAGCAGCCAAGCCGGGACTAGCGCCTACAATGAGCAGTTCTTC
J gene: TRBJ2-7; D gene: .; clone size: few; V gene: TRBV19; CDR3 protein: CASSMRSGTSYEQYF; CDR3 DNA: TGTGCCAGTAGTATGAGGTCCGGGACTTCCTACGAGCAGTACTTC
J gene: TRBJ1-2; D gene: .; clone size: .; V gene: TRBV9; CDR3 protein: CASSVTPSPNYGYTF; CDR3 DNA: TGTGCCAGCAGCGTAACACCCTCACCGAACTATGGCTACACCTTC
J gene: TRBJ1-5; D gene: .; clone size: .; V gene: TRBV7-9; CDR3 protein: CASSSGDRNQPQHF; CDR3 DNA: TGTGCCAGCAGCTCAGGCGATCGTAATCAGCCCCAGCATTTT
J gene: TRBJ1-4; D gene: .; clone size: .; V gene: TRBV19; CDR3 protein: CASSLSAATTNEKLFF; CDR3 DNA: TGTGCCAGTAGTCTATCGGCGGCTACAACTAATGAAAAACTGTTTTTT
J gene: TRBJ1-4; D gene: .; clone size: .; V gene: TRBV27; CDR3 protein: CASSVGRGEKLFF; CDR3 DNA: TGTGCCAGCAGTGTGGGGCGAGGAGAAAAACTGTTTTTT
J gene: TRBJ2-7; D gene: .; clone size: .; V gene: TRBV5-8; CDR3 protein: CASSLRGPYEQYF; CDR3 DNA: TGTGCCAGCAGCTTGAGGGGCCCCTACGAGCAGTACTTC